This TCR beta chain was sequenced during a study of blood T cell repertoires in COVID-19. Study as a whole: PBMCs, B-cell-depleted T cells, or T cells were the source of the cDNA or gDNA that made up the material.

This CDR3 region has 14 residues. Trimming took 6 bases from V and 3 from J, leaving 13 bases between them. Germline-derived CDR1 and CDR2 are MNHEY and SVGAGI. Sequencing was performed with immunoSEQ multiplex PCR; in TCRdb, only in-frame clones are kept and a portion is missing. The table includes tens of thousands of clones, about 85% detected once. Sequencing was carried out using peripheral blood. The source of this sequence is a man in his fifties or sixties with active COVID-19. This chain links TRBV6-5 with TRBJ2-3; D might be TRBD1 (5 bases). The CDR3 is CASRSQGGTDTQYF. The CDR3 coding sequence is TGTGCCAGCAGGAGTCAGGGTGGAACAGATACGCAGTATTTT.